These 17 T cell receptor beta chains share one sample of origin, sequenced in a study of blood T cells in healthy people across ages (dated by TCRdb to about 2015). The library was generated by 5' RACE. TCRdb records Illumina HiSeq 2500 as the sequencer. A second about 7 to 11 cycle PCR used a sample-barcoded 5' primer and a J-beta primer mix. TCRdb cleaned the public reads at Q25 with fastp, built clones with MiXCR and kept in-frame beta chains. Identical CDR3 protein sequences are pooled into one entry, listed with their most common genes and DNA. The sample contains 1.2 million to 1.5 million distinct CDR3 sequences, around two fifths of them found a single time. Less than 8% of the sample goes to the ten largest clones. Source material: blood. Source of these receptors: a woman between 18 and 30 years old in good health.

The table lists this clonotype with a few counts. The gene calls are TRBV29-1 and TRBJ2-3; TRBD2 might be the D (6 bases). Looked up from germline, CDR1 is SQVTM and CDR2 is ANQGSEA. The CDR3 is 12 residues long. CDR3 in DNA: TGCACCGGAGCGGAGGGAGGCGCTACGCAGTATTTT. It yields the protein CTGAEGGATQYF.

This clonotype appeared a few times. This chain uses TRBV12-3 or TRBV12-4 with TRBJ2-3; D gene ambiguous. V was clipped by 3 bases and J by 0 bases, with 10 bases between them. The CDR3 contains 15 residues. CDR3 sequence reads: CASSFSQTSTDTQYF. CDR3 DNA: TGTGCCAGCAGTTTTAGTCAGACTAGCACAGATACGCAGTATTTT.

The V call is TRBV9, the J call TRBJ2-5; tentatively, D is TRBD2 (5 bases). This CDR3 comprises 17 residues. Germline V CDR1 and CDR2: SGDLS, YYNGEE. The V end lost 0 bases, the J end lost 0 bases, and 15 bases lay between the germline ends. In nucleotides, the CDR3 is TGTGCCAGCAGCGTAGGAGCGGACCCGAGAAACCAAGAGACCCAGTACTTC. Amino acids: CASSVGADPRNQETQYF.

This clonotype was found a few times. This rearrangement joins TRBV18 to TRBJ2-7; 10 bases align to TRBD2. The J segment lost 2 bases and the V segment lost 6 bases, leaving 10 bases of the junction unmatched. The length of the CDR3 is 16 residues. Germline assignment: CDR1 KGHSH and CDR2 LQKENI. CDR3 bases: TGTGCCAGCTCCCGAAATAGCGGGAGGACTACCTACGAGCAGTACTTC. Amino acids: CASSRNSGRTTYEQYF. The full variable domain, rest sourced from reference TRBV18 and TRBJ2-7, is NAGVMQNPRHLVRRRGQEARLRCSPMKGHSHVYWYRQLPEEGLKFMVYLQKENIIDESGMPKERFSAEFPKEGPSILRIQQVVRGDSAAYFCASSRNSGRTTYEQYFGPGTRLTVT.

A single count supports this clonotype. The DNA is left out, because the CDR3 cannot be placed on it with certainty; the CDR3 is given as TCRdb lists it. The V call is TRBV5-5, the J call TRBJ1-2. The CDR3 adds up to 16 amino acids, both ends counted. In germline, CDR1 is SGHKS, CDR2 YYEKEE (reference sequence). CDR3 sequence: CASSLASVGTGSRDTF.

This clonotype was detected only once. The rearrangement links TRBV2 to TRBJ1-4, with a weak D call TRBD1 (5 bases). V was cut by 10 bases and J by 0 bases, with 12 bases left in between. CDR1 is SNHLY and CDR2 is FYNNEI in the germline V gene. CDR3 size: 14 residues. The CDR3, as DNA: TGTGCCACACAACAACAGGCAACTAATGAAAAACTGTTTTTT. This codes for CATQQQATNEKLFF.

This chain joins TRBV7-8 and TRBJ2-4; no clear D gene. Germline CDR1 reads SGHVS; CDR2 reads FQNEAQ. V shed 3 bases and J shed 2 bases, with 11 bases lying between them. The CDR3 has 15 residues. The CDR3 sequence: CASSFSSGTKNIQYF. The CDR3 DNA is TGTGCCAGCAGCTTCTCTTCCGGTACCAAAAACATTCAGTACTTC.

The rearrangement uses TRBV20-1 and TRBJ2-3; no definite D call. The CDR3 extends over 16 amino acids. Germline-derived CDR1 and CDR2 are DFQATT and SNEGSKA (reference sequence). The CDR3 bases are TGCTCGACCTTCCCGGCTCCCCATCCTAGCACAGATACGCAGTATTTT. It translates to CSTFPAPHPSTDTQYF.

The rearrangement joins TRBV11-1 to TRBJ2-2; D assignment may be TRBD1 or TRBD2 (6 bases each). Trimming removed 1 base at V and 6 bases at J, with 9 bases between. Germline V CDR1 and CDR2: SGHAT, FQDESV (reference sequence). This CDR3 spans 14 amino acids. Here the CDR3 DNA reads TGTGCCAGCAGCTTAGAAGGGGGGCCCGGGGAGCTGTTTTTT. Amino acid sequence: CASSLEGGPGELFF.

This clonotype was seen only a few times. The chain is built from TRBV9 and TRBJ1-2; no reliable D call. V was clipped by 3 bases and J by 4 bases, with 10 bases between them. This CDR3 contains 13 residues. Germline V gene sequence: CDR1 SGDLS, CDR2 YYNGEE. The CDR3 sequence is CASSGEQGYGYTF. In DNA form, the CDR3 reads TGTGCCAGCAGCGGAGAACAAGGCTATGGCTACACCTTC.

The gene calls are TRBV28 and TRBJ1-5; D may be TRBD1 (6 bases). CDR3 size: 15 residues. Germline CDR1 MDHEN, CDR2 SYDVKM. V was trimmed by 6 bases and J by 1 base, leaving 13 bases between them. This CDR3 reads CASRGGGASNQPQHF. CDR3 DNA sequence: TGTGCCAGCAGAGGGGGGGGGGCAAGCAATCAGCCCCAGCATTTT.

This clonotype was seen only a few times. This chain joins TRBV24-1 and TRBJ2-1, with unresolved D. V was clipped by 5 bases and J by 4 bases, with 5 bases between them. CDR3 size: 12 residues. Looked up from germline, CDR1 is KGHDR and CDR2 is SFDVKD. Here the CDR3 DNA reads TGTGCCACCAGTGGACCATACAATGAGCAGTTCTTC. It translates to CATSGPYNEQFF.

This clonotype was recorded a few times. CDR3 amino acids: CASSGDHRYYEQYF. DNA for the CDR3: TGTGCCAGCAGTGGGGACCATAGATATTACGAGCAGTACTTC. The chain carries TRBV27 and TRBJ2-5; D possibly uses TRBD1 or TRBD2 (5 bases each). The last part of the DNA fits TRBJ2-7 better; the J call may be wrong. CDR1 is MNHEY and CDR2 is SMNVEV in the germline V gene (reference sequence). CDR3 length: 14 amino acids.

This clonotype turned up a few times. This chain links TRBV12-3 or TRBV12-4 with TRBJ2-3; TRBD2 matches 9 bases. V was clipped by 8 bases and J by 4 bases; unmatched bases: 7. The CDR3 totals 14 residues. The CDR3 DNA follows: TGTGCCAGCCTTAGCGGGGGAAGGGCAGATACGCAGTATTTT. Translated: CASLSGGRADTQYF.

This sequence joins TRBV10-3 and TRBJ2-1; the D gene is possibly TRBD1 (6 bases). This CDR3 is 13 amino acids long. Germline loops: CDR1 ENHRY, CDR2 SYGVKD. V was pared by 10 bases and J by 7 bases, with 17 bases between. This CDR3 reads CANSSRGDNEQFF. The CDR3 nucleotides read TGTGCCAACTCTTCCAGGGGAGATAATGAGCAGTTCTTC.

V and J are TRBV4-2 and TRBJ2-2; 13 bases match TRBD2. The CDR3 contains 16 residues. The germline V gene has CDR1 LGHNA and CDR2 YNFKEQ. The V gene end was trimmed by 3 bases and the J gene end by 7 bases; junction bases not matched to a gene: 5. Written as DNA, the CDR3 is TGTGCCAGCAGCCATACTAGCGGGAGGGCCGACGGGGAGCTGTTTTTT. It is translated as CASSHTSGRADGELFF.

This clonotype was seen a handful of times. V and J are TRBV27 and TRBJ1-2, with D unclear. Germline V CDR1 and CDR2: MNHEY, SMNVEV (reference sequence). Trimming shortened V by 0 bases and J by 5 bases, and 10 bases separated the two germline ends. This CDR3 comprises 14 residues. DNA for the CDR3: TGTGCCAGCAGTTTATCTCCTGAAGGATATGGCTACACCTTC. Its protein is CASSLSPEGYGYTF.